This passage covers 32 T cell receptor beta chains from one sample sequenced in a study of graft-versus-host responses after intestinal transplantation. The table came from immunoSEQ multiplex PCR; TCRdb's copy has only in-frame clones and leaves some out. The table has more than 80,000 clones, roughly nine tenths seen once. No antigen is known for these receptors. The material sequenced was unstimulated CD4+ T cells sorted from spleen or lymph node cells, taken before intestinal transplant. The receptors were gathered from a human donor who received an intestinal transplant.

This chain uses TRBV7-8 with TRBJ1-4, with D unclear. Germline CDR1 and CDR2: SGHVS and FQNEAQ. The CDR3 is 15 residues long. The V end lost 4 bases, the J end lost 1 base, and 10 bases lay between the germline ends. The CDR3, as DNA: TGTGCCAGCAGCTCTTCGGGAGTAACTAATGAAAAACTGTTTTTT. Translation: CASSSSGVTNEKLFF.

The V call is TRBV30, the J call TRBJ2-7, with TRBD1 matching 8 bases. Germline loops: CDR1 GTSNPN, CDR2 SVGIG (reference sequence). CDR3 length: 15 residues. Unmatched junction bases numbered 7, after V lost 0 bases and J lost 3 bases. The CDR3, as DNA: TGTGCCTGGAGTGTACGGGCAGGGGGCGGCTACGAGCAGTACTTC. It is translated as CAWSVRAGGGYEQYF.

The V call is TRBV6-5, the J call TRBJ2-7; 10 positions match TRBD1. Per the germline V gene, CDR1 is MNHEY and CDR2 is SVGAGI. Germline trimming cut 0 bases from V and 4 bases from J; bases unmatched to any gene: 6. This CDR3 comprises 16 residues. CDR3 coding DNA: TGTGCCAGCAGTTACTCGATCCTGGACAGGGGGTACGAGCAGTACTTC. Translation: CASSYSILDRGYEQYF.

The chain links TRBV11-1 to TRBJ2-1, with TRBD2 identical over 7 bases. This CDR3 is built from 16 residues. Germline CDR1 SGHAT, CDR2 FQDESV (reference sequence). V lost 8 bases to trimming and J lost 5 bases; unmatched junction nucleotides: 15. CDR3 region: CASGGSRELAHNEQFF. The CDR3 DNA reads as TGTGCCAGCGGGGGAAGTCGGGAACTAGCGCACAATGAGCAGTTCTTC.

The chain uses TRBV6-5 and TRBJ1-2, with D possibly matching TRBD1 (6 bases). This CDR3 is built from 12 residues. Trimming took off 7 bases at V and 8 bases at J, with 14 bases between the two ends. From germline, CDR1 is MNHEY and CDR2 SVGAGI. The CDR3 coding sequence is TGTGCCAGCACCAGAGGACAGAAGGGCTACACCTTC. This encodes CASTRGQKGYTF.

The chain couples TRBV5-1 to TRBJ2-1; TRBD2 matches at 9 bases. Per germline, CDR1 SGHRS and CDR2 YFSETQ. The J segment lost 7 bases and the V segment lost 3 bases, leaving 8 bases of the junction unmatched. This CDR3 is 15 amino acids long. As DNA, the CDR3 is TGCGCCAGCAGCTCTCTAGCGGGGAATTCTAATGAGCAGTTCTTC. Translated, it gives CASSSLAGNSNEQFF.

The chain links TRBV2 to TRBJ2-1, with 7 bases identical to TRBD1. The germline V gene has CDR1 SNHLY and CDR2 FYNNEI. The trim removed 9 bases at V and 6 bases at J, leaving 5 bases unmatched. This CDR3 has 12 amino acids. The CDR3 nucleotides read TGTGCCAGAGGGACAGCTGGCAATGAGCAGTTCTTC. This codes for CARGTAGNEQFF.

The rearrangement uses TRBV27 and TRBJ1-5, with D possibly matching TRBD1 (5 bases). V lost 5 bases and J 9 bases, leaving 20 bases between the germline ends. Germline V CDR1 and CDR2: MNHEY, SMNVEV (reference sequence). The CDR3 has 15 residues. Here the CDR3 DNA reads TGTGCCAGCAGTACGGGACGGGACTTCGTATCGCCCCAGCATTTT. Residues: CASSTGRDFVSPQHF.

This clone was seen a few times. The chain has TRBV11-2 and TRBJ2-7, with 10 bases identical to TRBD2. CDR1 is SGHAT and CDR2 is FQNNGV in the germline V gene. The J segment lost 6 bases and the V segment lost 2 bases, leaving 13 bases of the junction unmatched. The CDR3 runs to 17 residues. This chain's CDR3 is CASSLRQTRTSGIEQYF. CDR3 in DNA: TGTGCCAGCAGCTTAAGGCAAACTAGGACTAGCGGAATCGAGCAGTACTTC.

The chain couples TRBV5-1 to TRBJ1-1; TRBD1 agrees at 9 bases. Trimming took 3 bases from V and 4 from J; bases not matched to a gene: 10. The CDR3 runs to 16 residues. The germline V gene has CDR1 SGHRS and CDR2 YFSETQ. The CDR3 sequence: CASSSGTGHWGTEAFF. DNA of the CDR3: TGCGCCAGCAGCTCCGGGACAGGGCACTGGGGCACTGAAGCTTTCTTT. The variable domain in full, with the rest retrieved from reference TRBV5-1 and TRBJ1-1, is KAGVTQTPRYLIKTRGQQVTLSCSPISGHRSVSWYQQTPGQGLQFLFEYFSETQRNKGNFPGRFSGRQFSNSRSEMNVSTLELGDSALYLCASSSGTGHWGTEAFFGQGTRLTVV.

The chain uses TRBV5-1 and TRBJ2-2; 12 nucleotides align to TRBD2. The CDR3 is 15 amino acids. Per germline, CDR1 SGHRS and CDR2 YFSETQ. Trimming took 0 bases from V and 6 from J; bases not matched to a gene: 0. CDR3 residues: CASSLASGRAGELFF. The CDR3 nucleotides read TGCGCCAGCAGCTTGGCTAGCGGGAGGGCCGGGGAGCTGTTTTTT.

This clone was seen a handful of times. The chain is built from TRBV19 and TRBJ2-7; 8 nucleotides agree with TRBD1. Germline lookup yields CDR1 LNHDA and CDR2 SQIVND (reference sequence). V lost 10 bases and J lost 1; bases outside the gene matches: 9. This CDR3 region has 14 residues. The CDR3 region has the DNA TGTGCCACAACTGAGCAGGGGGCATCCTACGAGCAGTACTTC. Protein sequence: CATTEQGASYEQYF.

This clone appeared a single time. This chain links TRBV2 with TRBJ1-5; tentative D call: TRBD1 (5 bases). The germline CDR1 and CDR2 sequences are SNHLY and FYNNEI. V lost 4 bases and J 3 bases, leaving 13 bases between the germline ends. This CDR3 is 15 amino acids long. The CDR3 loop is CASSVRGIDNQPQHF. CDR3 bases: TGTGCCAGCAGTGTCCGGGGGATTGACAATCAGCCCCAGCATTTT. The full variable domain, rest sourced from reference TRBV2 and TRBJ1-5, is EPEVTQTPSHQVTQMGQEVILRCVPISNHLYFYWYRQILGQKVEFLVSFYNNEISEKSEIFDDQFSVERPDGSNFTLKIRSTKLEDSAMYFCASSVRGIDNQPQHFGDGTRLSIL.

J is TRBJ2-5 and V is TRBV15, with 8 bases that match TRBD1. V dropped 3 bases and J dropped 2; count of bases not matched to a gene: 2. Germline V gene sequence: CDR1 LNHNV, CDR2 YYDKDF (reference sequence). The length of the CDR3 is 14 residues. The CDR3 DNA follows: TGTGCCACCAGCAGTAACAGGGGGCAAGAGACCCAGTACTTC. This sequence encodes CATSSNRGQETQYF.

The CDR3 DNA is TGTGCCAGCAGCTCGGACATCCTCCTACCTCGCACAGATACGCAGTATTTT. Amino acid sequence: CASSSDILLPRTDTQYF. This chain uses TRBV7-9 with TRBJ2-3, with a possible D match to TRBD1 (5 bases). V gave up 4 bases and J gave up 1 base, with 18 bases separating them. The CDR3 is made up of 17 amino acids. Germline loops: CDR1 SEHNR, CDR2 FQNEAQ (reference sequence).

The chain carries TRBV5-6 and TRBJ1-5; tentatively, D is TRBD1 (6 bases). Germline V gene sequence: CDR1 SGHDT, CDR2 YYEEEE. The CDR3 spans 15 residues. Trimming removed 2 bases at V and 6 bases at J, with 15 bases between. The CDR3, as DNA: TGTGCCAGCAGCTTTGGGGGGGCGGGCGGTCAGCCCCAGCATTTT. As protein: CASSFGGAGGQPQHF.

V is TRBV11-2 and J is TRBJ2-3; 10 nucleotides agree with TRBD2. The CDR3 covers 15 residues. J was trimmed by 2 bases and V by 5 bases; bases with no gene match: 4. Germline CDR1 is SGHAT and CDR2 is FQNNGV. As DNA, the CDR3 is TGTGCCAGCAGCCTAGCGGGAGCGGACACAGATACGCAGTATTTT. It specifies CASSLAGADTDTQYF.

This clone occurred a few times. V and J are TRBV5-1 and TRBJ2-7; D is unresolved. CDR3 length: 15 amino acids. The germline gives CDR1 SGHRS, CDR2 YFSETQ. V lost 2 bases and J 0 bases, leaving 12 bases between the germline ends. The CDR3 DNA is TGCGCCAGCAGCTTTGGGCTGGCCAGCTCCTACGAGCAGTACTTC. Its protein is CASSFGLASSYEQYF.

The rearrangement joins TRBV2 to TRBJ1-2, with D maybe TRBD1 (6 bases). The CDR3 covers 12 residues. The germline gives CDR1 SNHLY, CDR2 FYNNEI. The V and J ends lost 8 bases and 5 bases respectively, with 12 bases between them. CDR3 bases: TGTGCCAGCTCTTACACAGGGTATGGCTACACCTTC. It is translated as CASSYTGYGYTF.

This clone has just one count. The rearrangement joins TRBV4-1 to TRBJ2-3; 13 nucleotides align to TRBD2. The CDR3 spans 18 residues. V was clipped by 1 base and J by 4 bases; unmatched bases: 8. CDR1 and CDR2 from the germline V gene are MGHRA and YSYEKL. The CDR3 DNA sequence: TGCGCCAGCAGCCAAGCTATTGGACTAGCGGGAGCTGCAGATACGCAGTATTTT. Encoded protein: CASSQAIGLAGAADTQYF.

The sample holds one count of this clone. The V and J genes are TRBV25-1 and TRBJ2-2; D is undetermined. The CDR3 is 11 residues long. Trimming left V 6 bases short and J 7 bases short, with 6 bases between. Germline loops: CDR1 MGHDK, CDR2 SYGVNS. CDR3 nucleotide sequence: TGTGCCAGCAGGGGCGACGGGGAGCTGTTTTTT. Protein: CASRGDGELFF.

The chain is built from TRBV6-1 and TRBJ1-1; D may be TRBD1 (5 bases). Between the trimmed V and J ends, which lost 2 bases and 3 bases, there was a span of 10 bases. This CDR3 is built from 14 residues. The germline V gene encodes CDR1 MNHNS and CDR2 SASEGT. CDR3 sequence reads: CASSELGGYTEAFF. The CDR3 nucleotides read TGTGCCAGCAGTGAACTCGGGGGGTACACTGAAGCTTTCTTT.

This clone was detected only once. The rearrangement joins TRBV19 to TRBJ2-1, with a weak D call TRBD2 (6 bases). Germline V gene lookup returns CDR1 LNHDA and CDR2 SQIVND (reference sequence). The CDR3 is made up of 14 amino acids. The V gene lost 3 bases and the J gene lost 9 bases, with 15 bases spanning the gap. This CDR3 reads CASSIAAGLGEQFF. The CDR3 DNA sequence: TGTGCCAGTAGTATCGCCGCGGGGTTAGGTGAGCAGTTCTTC.

This chain joins TRBV7-8 and TRBJ2-5; D remains ambiguous. The CDR3 contains 15 residues. Germline CDR1 SGHVS, CDR2 FQNEAQ. V shed 1 base and J shed 0 bases, with 9 bases lying between them. The CDR3 loop reads CASSLEMAYQETQYF. CDR3 in DNA: TGTGCCAGCAGCTTAGAGATGGCTTACCAAGAGACCCAGTACTTC.

Of note for this clone: At one end, the junction sequence differs from germline, possibly due to a read error. The V call is TRBV7-7, the J call TRBJ2-2; the match to TRBD1 covers 9 bases. CDR1 and CDR2 (germline): SSHAT, FNYEAQ (reference sequence). The CDR3 loop spans 16 amino acids. CDR3 DNA sequence: TGTGCTAGCAGCGCAGGGACAGGGACGAACACCGGGGAGCTGTTTTTT. Translating it yields CASSAGTGTNTGELFF.

The rearrangement links TRBV28 to TRBJ2-1, with a possible D match to TRBD2 (8 bases). The ends were cut back, 4 bases at V and 0 bases at J, with 16 bases in the middle. Germline lookup yields CDR1 MDHEN and CDR2 SYDVKM. CDR3 length: 17 residues. In DNA, the CDR3 is TGTGCCAGCAGTTCGGTGACAGGGACTAGCTCCTACAATGAGCAGTTCTTC. It translates to CASSSVTGTSSYNEQFF.

The V and J genes are TRBV11-1 and TRBJ2-2, with 8 positions matching TRBD2. This CDR3 is built from 14 residues. The germline V gene encodes CDR1 SGHAT and CDR2 FQDESV (reference sequence). V was pared by 5 bases and J by 8 bases, with 7 bases of the junction left unmatched. CDR3 sequence reads: CASSRLARAGELFF. CDR3 nucleotide sequence: TGTGCCAGCAGCCGACTAGCGAGGGCGGGGGAGCTGTTTTTT.

The CDR3: CASSLVLRQGGSYEQYF. The CDR3 DNA reads TGTGCCAGCAGTTTGGTCCTCCGACAGGGGGGCTCCTACGAGCAGTACTTC. The chain recombines TRBV28 with TRBJ2-7; 9 bases line up with TRBD1. Germline trimming cut 3 bases from V and 0 bases from J; bases unmatched to any gene: 9. CDR1 and CDR2 (germline): MDHEN, SYDVKM. The CDR3 runs 17 residues.

The genes are TRBV9 and TRBJ2-2, with D possibly matching TRBD2 (6 bases). V lost 0 bases to trimming and J lost 6 bases, with 9 bases between them. In germline, CDR1 is SGDLS, CDR2 YYNGEE. The CDR3 covers 14 residues. CDR3 coding DNA: TGTGCCAGCAGCGTAGTCAGGGAGGCCGGGGAGCTGTTTTTT. Translation: CASSVVREAGELFF.

The rearrangement links TRBV7-2 to TRBJ1-3, with TRBD1 identical over 11 bases. Per germline, CDR1 SGHTA and CDR2 FQGNSA. The CDR3 has 15 amino acids. The ends lost 1 base at V and 5 bases at J; junction bases unmatched: 1. CDR3 protein: CASSLGTGGRNTIYF. The CDR3 DNA sequence: TGTGCCAGCAGCTTAGGGACAGGGGGCCGAAACACCATATATTTT.

This clone was counted once. The rearrangement links TRBV5-1 to TRBJ2-7, with D uncertain. The V end was cut by 0 bases, the J end by 2 bases, with 12 bases between. CDR1 and CDR2 (germline): SGHRS, YFSETQ. This CDR3 comprises 15 residues. The CDR3 DNA follows: TGCGCCAGCAGCTTGGCTCCCGGCAGCGCCTACGAGCAGTACTTC. As protein: CASSLAPGSAYEQYF.

This clone was counted once. The rearrangement uses TRBV7-6 and TRBJ2-5; D is unclear. The germline V gene has CDR1 SGHVS and CDR2 FNYEAQ. V lost 5 bases, J lost 2 bases, and 12 bases lay in between. The CDR3 is 14 residues long. CDR3 protein: CASSRMSQQETQYF. In DNA, the CDR3 is TGTGCCAGCAGCCGTATGAGTCAACAAGAGACCCAGTACTTC.